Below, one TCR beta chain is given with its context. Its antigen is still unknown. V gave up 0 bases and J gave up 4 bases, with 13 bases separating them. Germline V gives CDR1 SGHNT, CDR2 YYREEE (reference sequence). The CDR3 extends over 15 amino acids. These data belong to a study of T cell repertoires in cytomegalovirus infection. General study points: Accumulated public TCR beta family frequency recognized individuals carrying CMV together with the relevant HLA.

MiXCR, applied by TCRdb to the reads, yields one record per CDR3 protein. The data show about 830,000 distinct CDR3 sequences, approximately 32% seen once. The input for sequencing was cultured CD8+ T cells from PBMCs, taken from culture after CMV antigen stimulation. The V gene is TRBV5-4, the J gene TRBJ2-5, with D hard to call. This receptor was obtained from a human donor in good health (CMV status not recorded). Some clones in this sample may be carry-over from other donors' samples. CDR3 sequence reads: CASSLERRHSETQYF. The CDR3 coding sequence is TGTGCCAGCAGCTTGGAACGGCGCCATTCAGAGACCCAGTACTTC.